This is a list of T cell receptor beta chains from one sample in a study of T cell responses to AZD1222 COVID-19 vaccine. Profiled with immunoSEQ multiplex PCR; TCRdb holds only in-frame clones, not every one. Altogether approximately 150,000 clones are present, 75% to 90% being singletons, with the ten largest covering roughly 4%. Specimen: peripheral blood, collected 28 days after the second dose of the MenACWY control vaccine. The receptor source for this set is an adult who received the MenACWY meningococcal vaccine as a control. CDR3s include the opening cysteine and the closing phenylalanine or tryptophan. A D gene is named only where the DNA matches it firmly. Where a row states a size, it is once, few, many or the class of an expanded clone; other rows omit it.

clone size: NA; V gene: TRBV28; J gene: TRBJ1-1; D gene: NA; CDR3 DNA: TGTGCCAGCAGATGGGGAACAGACATGAACACTGAAGCTTTCTTT; CDR3 protein: CASRWGTDMNTEAFF
clone size: NA; V gene: TRBV6-5; J gene: TRBJ2-3; D gene: NA; CDR3 DNA: TGTGCCAGCAGTCCGGGACGGACATCCACAGATACGCAGTATTTT; CDR3 protein: CASSPGRTSTDTQYF
clone size: NA; V gene: TRBV19; J gene: TRBJ1-5; D gene: TRBD1; CDR3 DNA: TGTGCCAGTAGTCCATTTGGAAGACAGGGAAATGGGGTGGGTAGCAATCAGCCCCAGCATTTT; CDR3 protein: CASSPFGRQGNGVGSNQPQHF
clone size: NA; V gene: TRBV9; J gene: TRBJ2-1; D gene: TRBD2; CDR3 DNA: TGTGCCAGCAGCGTAGGTAGCGGGAGGGGTCTTTACAATGAGCAGTTCTTC; CDR3 protein: CASSVGSGRGLYNEQFF
clone size: NA; V gene: TRBV14; J gene: TRBJ2-2; D gene: NA; CDR3 DNA: TGTGCCAGCAGCCAAGGACACAGGGTAGGGGACACCGGGGAGCTGTTTTTT; CDR3 protein: CASSQGHRVGDTGELFF
clone size: NA; V gene: TRBV20-1; J gene: TRBJ1-1; D gene: NA; CDR3 DNA: TGCAGTGCTAGTCGGTCGGGGAACACTGAAGCTTTCTTT; CDR3 protein: CSASRSGNTEAFF
clone size: NA; V gene: TRBV25-1; J gene: TRBJ2-1; D gene: TRBD1; CDR3 DNA: TGTGCCAGCAGTGATCCCCGAGGACAGGGATGGTTCAATGAGCAGTTCTTC; CDR3 protein: CASSDPRGQGWFNEQFF
clone size: NA; V gene: TRBV7-2; J gene: TRBJ2-2; D gene: TRBD2; CDR3 DNA: TGTGCCAGCAGCTTAGGTGGGAGGGCGGCGACCGGGGAGCTGTTTTTT; CDR3 protein: CASSLGGRAATGELFF
clone size: NA; V gene: TRBV10-3; J gene: TRBJ1-1; D gene: NA; CDR3 DNA: TGTGCCATCAGCGGCGTCAGCGACACTGAAGCTTTCTTT; CDR3 protein: CAISGVSDTEAFF
clone size: NA; V gene: TRBV3-1/TRBV3-2; J gene: TRBJ1-2; D gene: NA; CDR3 DNA: TGTGCCAGCAGCCAAGATGTAAGCGGGTTCAACTATGGCTACACCTTC; CDR3 protein: CASSQDVSGFNYGYTF
clone size: NA; V gene: TRBV7-2; J gene: TRBJ2-3; D gene: TRBD2; CDR3 DNA: TGTGCCAGCAGCCCGCGGACTAGCGGGATCCGCCTAACGCAGTATTTT; CDR3 protein: CASSPRTSGIRLTQYF
clone size: NA; V gene: TRBV5-4; J gene: TRBJ2-2; D gene: NA; CDR3 DNA: TGTGCCAGCAGCTCTAGTTCCCCTCCCGGGGAGCTGTTTTTT; CDR3 protein: CASSSSSPPGELFF
clone size: NA; V gene: TRBV10-2; J gene: TRBJ1-4; D gene: NA; CDR3 DNA: TGCGCCAGCAGTGAATTTAGGCTGGTGGGTGAAAAACTGTTTTTT; CDR3 protein: CASSEFRLVGEKLFF
clone size: NA; V gene: TRBV3-1/TRBV3-2; J gene: TRBJ2-1; D gene: TRBD2; CDR3 DNA: TGTGCCAGCAGCCCTCTAGCGGCCTCCTACAATGAGCAGTTCTTC; CDR3 protein: CASSPLAASYNEQFF
clone size: NA; V gene: TRBV7-9; J gene: TRBJ2-2; D gene: NA; CDR3 DNA: TGTGCCCATCGGAAAGAGGGCCTTAACACCGGGGAGCTGTTTTTT; CDR3 protein: CAHRKEGLNTGELFF
clone size: NA; V gene: TRBV28; J gene: TRBJ2-5; D gene: TRBD1; CDR3 DNA: TGTGCCAGCAGATCGACAGGGGCGAAAGAGACCCAGTACTTC; CDR3 protein: CASRSTGAKETQYF
clone size: NA; V gene: TRBV2; J gene: TRBJ2-3; D gene: NA; CDR3 DNA: TGTGCCTCAACGGGGATCACAGATACGCAGTATTTT; CDR3 protein: CASTGITDTQYF
clone size: NA; V gene: TRBV5-4; J gene: TRBJ1-6; D gene: TRBD1; CDR3 DNA: TGTGCCAGCAGCCGAGACAGGGTCTCCTATAATTCACCCCTCCACTTT; CDR3 protein: CASSRDRVSYNSPLHF
clone size: NA; V gene: TRBV29-1; J gene: TRBJ1-1; D gene: NA; CDR3 DNA: TGCAGCGCCGAAGAGGGCACTGAAGCTTTCTTT; CDR3 protein: CSAEEGTEAFF
clone size: NA; V gene: TRBV14; J gene: TRBJ1-2; D gene: NA; CDR3 DNA: TGTGCCAGCAGCCAAGAGGAAGGGAACTATGGCTACACCTTC; CDR3 protein: CASSQEEGNYGYTF
clone size: NA; V gene: TRBV10-1; J gene: TRBJ2-3; D gene: NA; CDR3 DNA: TGCGCCAGCAGTGAGTCTGGAGCGTTGGGTGGGACAGATACGCAGTATTTT; CDR3 protein: CASSESGALGGTDTQYF
clone size: NA; V gene: TRBV28; J gene: TRBJ2-7; D gene: NA; CDR3 DNA: TGTGCCAGCAGTTTGAATCGTTTGGGGGAAACCTACGAGCAGTACTTC; CDR3 protein: CASSLNRLGETYEQYF
clone size: NA; V gene: TRBV6-2/TRBV6-3; J gene: TRBJ2-7; D gene: TRBD2; CDR3 DNA: TGTGCCAGCAGTTACTCCATTTCTAGCGGGAGTACCTACGAGCAGTACTTC; CDR3 protein: CASSYSISSGSTYEQYF
clone size: NA; V gene: TRBV12-3/TRBV12-4; J gene: TRBJ1-5; D gene: NA; CDR3 DNA: TGTGCCAGCAGCCCTGGGGCCCAGCAGCCCCAGCATTTT; CDR3 protein: CASSPGAQQPQHF
clone size: NA; V gene: TRBV5-1; J gene: TRBJ2-2; D gene: TRBD2; CDR3 DNA: TGCGCCAGCAGCTCGGGACTAGCGGGATACACCGGGGAGCTGTTTTTT; CDR3 protein: CASSSGLAGYTGELFF
clone size: NA; V gene: TRBV2; J gene: TRBJ1-2; D gene: TRBD1; CDR3 DNA: TGTGCCAGCAGTGGACAGGGCGAAGGATATGGCTACACCTTC; CDR3 protein: CASSGQGEGYGYTF
clone size: NA; V gene: TRBV10-3; J gene: TRBJ1-1; D gene: NA; CDR3 DNA: TGTGCCATCAGTGAGTCGACAATGAACACTGAAGCTTTCTTT; CDR3 protein: CAISESTMNTEAFF
clone size: NA; V gene: TRBV7-9; J gene: TRBJ2-1; D gene: NA; CDR3 DNA: TGTGCCAGCAGCTTGTTGGGTAGGCTAAATGAGCAGTTCTTC; CDR3 protein: CASSLLGRLNEQFF
clone size: NA; V gene: TRBV15; J gene: TRBJ1-3; D gene: NA; CDR3 DNA: TGTGCCACCAGCAGAGATCTCCCCAGACACAACTCTGGAAACACCATATATTTT; CDR3 protein: CATSRDLPRHNSGNTIYF
clone size: NA; V gene: TRBV19; J gene: TRBJ2-5; D gene: NA; CDR3 DNA: TGTGCCAGTAGTATCGGCGGCAGGGGCCTAGGGGAGACCCAGTACTTC; CDR3 protein: CASSIGGRGLGETQYF
clone size: NA; V gene: TRBV14; J gene: TRBJ1-6; D gene: TRBD1; CDR3 DNA: TGTGCCAGCAGCGCCGGGACAGGGGTGTCACCCCTCCACTTT; CDR3 protein: CASSAGTGVSPLHF
clone size: NA; V gene: TRBV10-3; J gene: TRBJ1-2; D gene: NA; CDR3 DNA: TGTGCCACCATTGAGTGGATTAATGATGGCTACACCTTC; CDR3 protein: CATIEWINDGYTF
clone size: NA; V gene: TRBV30; J gene: TRBJ2-1; D gene: TRBD2; CDR3 DNA: TGTGCCTGGGGGACTAGAGCGGGGGAGCAGTTCTTC; CDR3 protein: CAWGTRAGEQFF
clone size: once; V gene: TRBV19; J gene: TRBJ2-5; D gene: NA; CDR3 DNA: TGTGCCAGTAGGGAGGCAGGGGTCACCCAGGAGACCCAGTACTTC; CDR3 protein: CASREAGVTQETQYF
clone size: once; V gene: TRBV27; J gene: TRBJ1-2; D gene: NA; CDR3 DNA: TGTGCCAGCAGTCTACAGGGTTTCTATGGCTACACCTTC; CDR3 protein: CASSLQGFYGYTF
clone size: NA; V gene: TRBV4-3; J gene: TRBJ2-1; D gene: NA; CDR3 DNA: TGCGCCAGCAGCCAAGCTTGGTGGACGGACCGCTACAATGAGCAGTTCTTC; CDR3 protein: CASSQAWWTDRYNEQFF
clone size: NA; V gene: TRBV7-2; J gene: TRBJ1-2; D gene: TRBD1; CDR3 DNA: TGTGCCAGCAGCTTGGGACAGGACTATGGCTACACCTTC; CDR3 protein: CASSLGQDYGYTF
clone size: once; V gene: TRBV5-1; J gene: TRBJ2-5; D gene: TRBD1; CDR3 DNA: TGCGCCAGCAGCGTGACAGGGAAGCAAGAGACCCAGTACTTC; CDR3 protein: CASSVTGKQETQYF
clone size: NA; V gene: TRBV6-5; J gene: TRBJ1-3; D gene: TRBD1; CDR3 DNA: TGTGCCAGCAAAGACAGGGGTATCTCTGGAAACACCATATATTTT; CDR3 protein: CASKDRGISGNTIYF
clone size: NA; V gene: TRBV29-1; J gene: TRBJ2-3; D gene: NA; CDR3 DNA: TGCAGCGTTACAGGGAACCCAGATACGCAGTATTTT; CDR3 protein: CSVTGNPDTQYF
clone size: NA; V gene: TRBV28; J gene: TRBJ1-5; D gene: NA; CDR3 DNA: TGTGCCAGCAGTTTCGGCTTCAATCAGCCCCAGCATTTT; CDR3 protein: CASSFGFNQPQHF
clone size: NA; V gene: TRBV6-5; J gene: TRBJ1-1; D gene: NA; CDR3 DNA: TGTGCCAGCAGTTACTCGCACAGGGACACTGAAGCTTTCTTT; CDR3 protein: CASSYSHRDTEAFF
clone size: NA; V gene: TRBV12-5; J gene: TRBJ1-2; D gene: NA; CDR3 DNA: TGTGCTAGTGGTTTGGCTGGACAGAGGAGCTACACCTTC; CDR3 protein: CASGLAGQRSYTF
clone size: NA; V gene: TRBV18; J gene: TRBJ1-3; D gene: NA; CDR3 DNA: TGTGCCAGCTCACCTACCACAGACTCTGGAAACACCATATATTTT; CDR3 protein: CASSPTTDSGNTIYF
clone size: few; V gene: TRBV4-3; J gene: TRBJ2-1; D gene: NA; CDR3 DNA: TGCGCCAGCAGCCAGAGCGCCGAGCAGTTCTTC; CDR3 protein: CASSQSAEQFF
clone size: NA; V gene: TRBV10-3; J gene: TRBJ2-3; D gene: NA; CDR3 DNA: TGTGCCATCAGGGGTTCTTACTTGCTCAGCGAGTTCAACACAGATACGCAGTATTTT; CDR3 protein: CAIRGSYLLSEFNTDTQYF
clone size: NA; V gene: TRBV5-1; J gene: TRBJ2-3; D gene: NA; CDR3 DNA: TGCGCCAGCAGCTTGGAGCCAGCCGCAGATACGCAGTATTTT; CDR3 protein: CASSLEPAADTQYF
clone size: NA; V gene: TRBV5-1; J gene: TRBJ1-1; D gene: NA; CDR3 DNA: TGCGCCAGCGGGCGACTCCCCGACACTGAAGCTTTCTTT; CDR3 protein: CASGRLPDTEAFF
clone size: few; V gene: TRBV24-1; J gene: TRBJ2-1; D gene: NA; CDR3 DNA: TGTGCCACCAGTGATTATCAGCGAGGGGAGTCCTACAATGAGCAGTTCTTC; CDR3 protein: CATSDYQRGESYNEQFF
clone size: NA; V gene: TRBV2; J gene: TRBJ2-5; D gene: TRBD2; CDR3 DNA: TGTGCCAGCAGTCCTACATGGGGGGGGGAGACCCAGTACTTC; CDR3 protein: CASSPTWGGETQYF
clone size: NA; V gene: TRBV6-2/TRBV6-3; J gene: TRBJ1-5; D gene: NA; CDR3 DNA: TGTGCCAGCAGTTTATTCAGGAGTCACAATCAGCCCCAGCATTTT; CDR3 protein: CASSLFRSHNQPQHF
clone size: NA; V gene: TRBV28; J gene: TRBJ2-3; D gene: TRBD1; CDR3 DNA: TGTGCCAGCAGTACAAGACAGGGGGCGGGGGACGGTACGCAGTATTTT; CDR3 protein: CASSTRQGAGDGTQYF
clone size: few; V gene: TRBV7-9; J gene: TRBJ2-7; D gene: NA; CDR3 DNA: TGTGCCAGCAGCCCAGGACCCTACGAGCAGTACTTC; CDR3 protein: CASSPGPYEQYF
clone size: NA; V gene: TRBV9; J gene: TRBJ2-5; D gene: TRBD2; CDR3 DNA: TGTGCCAGCAGCGTAGCTGGGGCGGGAGGGCTGTGGGAGACCCAGTACTTC; CDR3 protein: CASSVAGAGGLWETQYF
clone size: NA; V gene: TRBV7-9; J gene: TRBJ2-3; D gene: NA; CDR3 DNA: TGTGCCAGCAGCTACAATGGCGCCACAGATACGCAGTATTTT; CDR3 protein: CASSYNGATDTQYF
clone size: NA; V gene: TRBV20-1; J gene: TRBJ2-7; D gene: NA; CDR3 DNA: TGCAGTGCCTCGGGGACCTACGAGCAGTACTTC; CDR3 protein: CSASGTYEQYF
clone size: once; V gene: TRBV5-1; J gene: TRBJ1-1; D gene: NA; CDR3 DNA: TGCGCCAGCAGCCCTCTCAGTTGGAACACTGAAGCTTTCTTT; CDR3 protein: CASSPLSWNTEAFF